The next 8 T cell receptor beta chains were all read from a single sample in a study of cytomegalovirus exposure and HLA in healthy donors. 13 Jbeta primers and 60 Vbeta primers were used for the PCR. Method: immunoSEQ multiplex PCR; TCRdb's copy keeps in-frame clones and lacks some. The table lists 95,000 to 150,000 clones, roughly three fifths of them singletons. The specimen sequenced was PBMCs. All receptors derive from a woman aged 40 to 49 in good health and CMV-seropositive.

The gene calls are TRBV19 and TRBJ1-2; D remains ambiguous. The CDR3 sequence is 15 residues long. V gave up 0 bases and J gave up 4 bases, with 12 bases separating them. Germline CDR1 LNHDA, CDR2 SQIVND (reference sequence). CDR3: CASSIDLVTAYGYTF. The CDR3 region has the DNA TGTGCCAGTAGTATAGATCTGGTAACAGCCTATGGCTACACCTTC.

V is TRBV30 and J is TRBJ1-1, with unresolved D. Germline CDR1 reads GTSNPN; CDR2 reads SVGIG (reference sequence). V dropped 4 bases and J dropped 5 bases, with 11 bases sitting between them. CDR3 length: 12 residues. The DNA of the CDR3 is TGTGCCTGGAATCTAGGTCTAACTGAAGCTTTCTTT. It codes for CAWNLGLTEAFF. The full variable domain, completed using reference TRBV30 and TRBJ1-1, is SQTIHQWPATLVQPVGSPLSLECTVEGTSNPNLYWYRQAAGRGLQLLFYSVGIGQISSEVPQNLSASRPQDRQFILSSKKLLLSDSGFYLCAWNLGLTEAFFGQGTRLTVV.

The gene calls are TRBV9 and TRBJ2-5; TRBD1 aligns across 9 bases. The CDR3 loop spans 15 amino acids. Germline V gene lookup returns CDR1 SGDLS and CDR2 YYNGEE. Losses at the gene ends were 0 bases for V and 1 base for J; bases not matched to a gene: 1. The CDR3 sequence is CASSVDRGPQETQYF. The CDR3 region has the DNA TGTGCCAGCAGCGTAGACAGGGGGCCCCAAGAGACCCAGTACTTC. Using reference TRBV9 and TRBJ2-5 for the parts outside the CDR3, the full variable domain is DSGVTQTPKHLITATGQRVTLRCSPRSGDLSVYWYQQSLDQGLQFLIQYYNGEERAKGNILERFSAQQFPDLHSELNLSSLELGDSALYFCASSVDRGPQETQYFGPGTRLLVL.

The V call is TRBV28, the J call TRBJ2-7; 7 positions agree with TRBD1. The CDR3 is 13 residues long. Per the germline V gene, CDR1 is MDHEN and CDR2 is SYDVKM. The V and J ends lost 5 bases and 3 bases, in that order; junction bases with no gene match: 4. The CDR3 here is CASSLDRDYEQYF. CDR3 coding DNA: TGTGCCAGCAGTCTAGACAGGGACTACGAGCAGTACTTC.

J is TRBJ2-2 and V is TRBV5-4; 8 nucleotides line up with TRBD1. CDR3 length: 16 amino acids. CDR1 SGHNT and CDR2 YYREEE come from the germline V gene (reference sequence). Germline trimming cut 4 bases from V and 6 bases from J; bases unmatched to any gene: 11. The CDR3 here is CASSTGQGGIAGELFF. The CDR3 nucleotides are TGTGCCAGCAGCACCGGACAGGGAGGAATAGCCGGGGAGCTGTTTTTT.

The genes are TRBV2 and TRBJ2-2, with D perhaps matching TRBD2 (5 bases). Germline CDR1 SNHLY, CDR2 FYNNEI. V shed 6 bases and J shed 5 bases, with 10 bases lying between them. The CDR3 has 13 amino acids. The CDR3 loop is CASSERETGELFF. The CDR3, as DNA: TGTGCCAGCAGCGAAAGGGAGACCGGGGAGCTGTTTTTT.

This chain uses TRBV12-5 with TRBJ2-1; 13 bases align to TRBD2. This CDR3 contains 16 residues. Germline V gene data show CDR1 as LGHNT and CDR2 as FRNRAP. J was trimmed by 9 bases and V by 2 bases; bases with no gene match: 7. The CDR3 loop reads CASGLSRTSGSVEQFF. In nucleotides, the CDR3 is TGTGCTAGTGGTTTGTCTCGGACTAGCGGGAGTGTTGAGCAGTTCTTC.

The chain carries TRBV7-8 and TRBJ2-3; 9 bases agree with TRBD2. J lost 3 bases, V lost 5 bases, and 3 bases had no gene match. CDR1 and CDR2 (germline): SGHVS, FQNEAQ. The CDR3 sequence is 14 residues long. The DNA of the CDR3 is TGTGCCAGCAGCCCAGCGGGGGGAACAGATACGCAGTATTTT. As protein: CASSPAGGTDTQYF.